Below, 23 T cell receptor beta chains from the same sample are listed, as sequenced in a study of T cell repertoires in cytomegalovirus infection. TCRdb ran MiXCR on the reads and lists one entry per CDR3 protein. The sample consists of fewer than 250,000 distinct CDR3 sequences, approximately 13% of them appearing once. The sequenced sample consisted of PBMCs. Every receptor here comes from a human donor in good health (CMV status not recorded). Some clones in this sample may be carry-over from other donors' samples.

This clonotype was recorded at least ten times. This rearrangement joins TRBV5-1 to TRBJ1-1, with D possibly being TRBD1 (6 bases). The ends were cut back, 0 bases at V and 4 bases at J, with 13 bases in the middle. The CDR3 sequence is 15 residues long. The germline gives CDR1 SGHRS, CDR2 YFSETQ. As DNA, the CDR3 is TGCGCCAGCAGCTTGGACAGGGCAGGGATCACTGAAGCTTTCTTT. This sequence encodes CASSLDRAGITEAFF.

The chain uses TRBV28 and TRBJ2-5; TRBD2 matches at 9 bases. The CDR3 runs to 16 residues. Per germline, CDR1 MDHEN and CDR2 SYDVKM. J lost 4 bases, V lost 7 bases, and 13 bases had no gene match. CDR3 sequence reads: CASTGGGREPTETQYF. The CDR3, as DNA: TGTGCCAGCACGGGGGGCGGGAGGGAACCCACAGAGACCCAGTACTTC.

This clonotype was observed many times. V is TRBV9 and J is TRBJ2-5, with TRBD2 identical over 7 bases. The CDR3 runs to 14 residues. V lost 4 bases to trimming and J lost 2 bases; unmatched junction nucleotides: 5. Germline V gene lookup returns CDR1 SGDLS and CDR2 YYNGEE. CDR3 loop: CASSPMGGQETQYF. CDR3 bases: TGTGCCAGCAGCCCGATGGGGGGGCAAGAGACCCAGTACTTC.

This clonotype was counted ten times or more. The chain joins TRBV7-2 to TRBJ2-5, with a possible D match to TRBD1 (5 bases). V dropped 1 base and J dropped 4 bases, with 10 bases sitting between them. Germline CDR1 and CDR2: SGHTA and FQGNSA. CDR3 length equals 14 residues. The CDR3 nucleotides read TGTGCCAGCAGCTTAGGGGGCACTACAGAGACCCAGTACTTC. Amino acid sequence: CASSLGGTTETQYF.

This clonotype was picked up many times. The chain is built from TRBV29-1 and TRBJ2-7; 8 bases are a match to TRBD2. The CDR3 is 10 residues long. The J segment lost 5 bases and the V segment lost 7 bases, leaving 1 base of the junction unmatched. Germline-derived CDR1 and CDR2 are SQVTM and ANQGSEA. In DNA, the CDR3 is TGCAGCGCCGGGGGGGACGAGCAGTACTTC. Amino acids: CSAGGDEQYF.

The chain links TRBV29-1 to TRBJ1-1; D is uncertain. This CDR3 has 13 amino acids. V shed 1 base and J shed 0 bases, with 6 bases lying between them. Germline CDR1 SQVTM, CDR2 ANQGSEA. The CDR3 protein is CSVEVGVNTEAFF. In nucleotides, the CDR3 is TGCAGCGTTGAAGTTGGGGTGAACACTGAAGCTTTCTTT.

This chain uses TRBV5-4 with TRBJ2-1, with TRBD2 matching over 12 bases. Germline values: CDR1 SGHNT, CDR2 YYREEE (reference sequence). The V and J ends lost 3 bases and 10 bases, in that order; junction bases with no gene match: 5. The CDR3 runs 14 residues. The CDR3 spells CASSSPSGREEQFF. The CDR3 nucleotides are TGTGCCAGCAGCTCGCCTAGCGGGAGGGAAGAGCAGTTCTTC.

This clonotype was detected many times. CDR3 DNA: TGTGCCAGCAGCTATGGACAGGGCTTTGGCCGGGCTTCGCACGGGGCCAACGTCCTGACTTTC. Translation: CASSYGQGFGRASHGANVLTF. The chain has TRBV5-4 and TRBJ2-6, with 8 positions matching TRBD1. The germline V gene encodes CDR1 SGHNT and CDR2 YYREEE (reference sequence). V shed 3 bases and J 4 bases; nucleotides not matched to a gene: 21. This CDR3 is built from 21 residues. The variable domain in full, completed from reference TRBV5-4 and TRBJ2-6, reads ETGVTQSPTHLIKTRGQQVTLRCSSQSGHNTVSWYQQALGQGPQFIFQYYREEENGRGNFPPRFSGLQFPNYSSELNVNALELDDSALYLCASSYGQGFGRASHGANVLTFGAGSRLTVL.

This clonotype was found many times. V is TRBV7-8 and J is TRBJ2-3, with 14 nucleotides matching TRBD2. The CDR3 contains 18 residues. Trimming cost V 1 base and J 1 base; bases outside gene matches: 4. Germline V CDR1 and CDR2: SGHVS, FQNEAQ. The CDR3: CASSLGATSGGGTDTQYF. The CDR3 coding sequence is TGTGCCAGCAGCTTAGGCGCGACTAGCGGGGGGGGCACAGATACGCAGTATTTT.

This clonotype was observed a few times. The rearrangement joins TRBV6-4 to TRBJ2-7, with TRBD2 matching over 10 bases. The junction had 15 bases not matched to a gene; V was cut back by 8 bases and J by 5 bases. In germline, CDR1 is MRHNA, CDR2 SNTAGT. The CDR3 covers 16 residues. CDR3 in amino acids: CASSFNGLAGVNEQYF. The DNA of the CDR3 is TGTGCCAGCTCCTTTAATGGGCTAGCGGGAGTGAACGAGCAGTACTTC.

This clonotype was picked up many times. The CDR3 loop reads CASSPQSGGAGDTQYF. CDR3 in DNA: TGTGCCAGCAGCCCCCAAAGCGGGGGGGCGGGAGATACGCAGTATTTT. V and J are TRBV7-3 and TRBJ2-3, with 10 positions matching TRBD2. There are 16 residues in the CDR3. Germline V lookup: CDR1 SGHTA, CDR2 FQGTGA. The V and J ends lost 5 bases and 5 bases, in that order; junction bases with no gene match: 10. The full variable domain, its missing parts supplied by reference TRBV7-3 and TRBJ2-3, is GAGVSQTPSNKVTEKGKYVELRCDPISGHTALYWYRQSLGQGPEFLIYFQGTGAADDSGLPNDRFFAVRPEGSVSTLKIQRTERGDSAVYLCASSPQSGGAGDTQYFGPGTRLTVL.

The gene calls are TRBV20-1 and TRBJ1-5, with D perhaps matching TRBD1 (5 bases). Germline CDR1 and CDR2: DFQATT and SNEGSKA (reference sequence). Trimming stripped 0 bases from V and 4 bases from J, with 10 bases between. This CDR3 has 14 amino acids. CDR3: CSARDGAANQPQHF. CDR3 bases: TGCAGTGCTAGAGACGGGGCAGCTAATCAGCCCCAGCATTTT.

Details on this clonotype: Since a much larger clone is just one base distant, this may be a read error. This sequence joins TRBV7-2 and TRBJ2-5; possibly TRBD1 or TRBD2 for D (5 bases each). The CDR3 consists of 16 residues. Germline V gene lookup returns CDR1 SGHTA and CDR2 FQGNSA. V lost 4 bases, J lost 7 bases, and 22 bases lay in between. DNA of the CDR3: TGTGCCAGCAGCTCTCCCCGGGGCTCCACTAAAGGGACCCAGTACTTC. Amino acids: CASSSPRGSTKGTQYF. Complete variable domain (other parts from reference TRBV7-2 and TRBJ2-5): GAGVSQSPSNKVTEKGKDVELRCDPISGHTALYWYRQSLGQGLEFLIYFQGNSAPDKSGLPSDRFSAERTGGSVSTLTIQRTQQEDSAVYLCASSSPRGSTKGTQYFGPGTRLLVL.

The sample holds many counts of this clonotype. The V and J genes are TRBV7-2 and TRBJ2-3; no reliable D call. The CDR3 totals 13 residues. CDR1 is SGHTA, CDR2 FQGNSA, per germline. V lost 6 bases and J lost 5, with 12 bases in between. CDR3 residues: CASSNKFGDTQYF. The DNA of the CDR3 is TGTGCCAGCAGTAATAAATTTGGAGATACGCAGTATTTT.

This clonotype was seen only a few times. The chain couples TRBV7-6 to TRBJ1-4, with a possible D match to TRBD1 (5 bases). V was clipped by 8 bases and J by 2 bases, with 15 bases between them. Germline lookup yields CDR1 SGHVS and CDR2 FNYEAQ. This CDR3 has 15 residues. CDR3 sequence: CASRRGTGTNEKLFF. The CDR3, as DNA: TGTGCCAGCCGGAGGGGCACTGGGACTAATGAAAAACTGTTTTTT. Looking up the rest from reference TRBV7-6 and TRBJ1-4 gives the full variable domain: GAGVSQSPRYKVTKRGQDVALRCDPISGHVSLYWYRQALGQGPEFLTYFNYEAQQDKSGLPNDRFSAERPEGSISTLTIQRTEQRDSAMYRCASRRGTGTNEKLFFGSGTQLSVL.

This clonotype showed up just a few times. The chain recombines TRBV5-6 with TRBJ2-2; 10 bases agree with TRBD1. CDR3 length: 17 amino acids. Losses at the gene ends were 3 bases for V and 5 bases for J; bases not matched to a gene: 10. The germline V gene has CDR1 SGHDT and CDR2 YYEEEE. CDR3: CASSSTADRGRTGELFF. For the CDR3, the DNA is TGTGCCAGCAGCTCAACCGCCGACAGGGGGCGGACCGGGGAGCTGTTTTTT.

In its sample, this clonotype was seen many times. The chain is built from TRBV7-7 and TRBJ2-2; D not resolved. CDR3 length: 15 amino acids. Trimming took 5 bases from V and 0 from J, leaving 10 bases between them. Germline CDR1 and CDR2: SSHAT and FNYEAQ (reference sequence). In DNA, the CDR3 is TGTGCCAGCAGCGTGTTACGGGCGAACACCGGGGAGCTGTTTTTT. This translates into CASSVLRANTGELFF.

This clonotype was detected many times. This sequence joins TRBV5-1 and TRBJ2-3; D is possibly TRBD2 (5 bases). Germline V gene sequence: CDR1 SGHRS, CDR2 YFSETQ. Trimming stripped 2 bases from V and 5 bases from J, with 15 bases between. This CDR3 is built from 15 residues. CDR3 region: CASSLSGPAVDTQYF. The CDR3, as DNA: TGCGCCAGCAGCTTAAGCGGTCCGGCGGTAGATACGCAGTATTTT. Using reference TRBV5-1 and TRBJ2-3 for the parts outside the CDR3, the full variable domain is KAGVTQTPRYLIKTRGQQVTLSCSPISGHRSVSWYQQTPGQGLQFLFEYFSETQRNKGNFPGRFSGRQFSNSRSEMNVSTLELGDSALYLCASSLSGPAVDTQYFGPGTRLTVL.

This clonotype showed up many times. The chain combines TRBV7-8 with TRBJ1-1; D is unclear. The V end lost 7 bases, the J end lost 1 base, and 13 bases lay between the germline ends. The CDR3 runs 14 residues. Per the germline V gene, CDR1 is SGHVS and CDR2 is FQNEAQ. The CDR3 nucleotides read TGTGCCAGCACCCCCTCTGGCAGGAACACTGAAGCTTTCTTT. Its protein is CASTPSGRNTEAFF.

This clonotype was found many times. The CDR3 DNA reads as TGTGCCAGCATCCTGACTAGCGACTACAATGAGCAGTTCTTC. This gives the protein CASILTSDYNEQFF. The rearrangement joins TRBV7-9 to TRBJ2-1; 8 bases are a match to TRBD2. Germline values: CDR1 SEHNR, CDR2 FQNEAQ (reference sequence). With 7 bases clipped from V and 3 bases from J, the junction kept 5 bases outside the gene matches. The length of the CDR3 is 14 residues. The whole variable domain, filled in from reference TRBV7-9 and TRBJ2-1, reads DTGVSQNPRHKITKRGQNVTFRCDPISEHNRLYWYRQTLGQGPEFLTYFQNEAQLEKSRLLSDRFSAERPKGSFSTLEIQRTEQGDSAMYLCASILTSDYNEQFFGPGTRLTVL.

CDR3 protein: CASNTKGGFYEQYF. DNA for the CDR3: TGTGCCAGCAACACCAAAGGGGGATTCTACGAGCAGTACTTC. The V call is TRBV28, the J call TRBJ2-7, with D tentatively TRBD1 (6 bases). The CDR3 length is 14 residues. Trimming took 7 bases from V and 3 from J, leaving 16 bases between them. Germline lookup yields CDR1 MDHEN and CDR2 SYDVKM.

This clonotype was found a few times. The chain couples TRBV28 to TRBJ2-7, with 8 bases matching TRBD1. With V trimmed by 7 bases and J by 0 bases, 11 bases remained unmatched. This CDR3 spans 16 amino acids. Germline V gene lookup returns CDR1 MDHEN and CDR2 SYDVKM. The CDR3, as DNA: TGTGCCAGCACCCCACCTGGACAGGGCTCCTCCTACGAGCAGTACTTC. As protein: CASTPPGQGSSYEQYF.

This clonotype was observed many times. This chain connects TRBV12-3 or TRBV12-4 to TRBJ2-7, with D unresolved. This CDR3 is 13 amino acids long. The V end was cut by 2 bases, the J end by 2 bases, with 7 bases between. The CDR3 nucleotides are TGTGCCAGCAGTTTAAGCGCTACCTACGAGCAGTACTTC. Protein: CASSLSATYEQYF.